The rows below give T cell receptor beta chains drawn from one sample of a study of shared clonotypes between healthy human individuals. Assay used: immunoSEQ multiplex PCR; TCRdb lists only in-frame clones, some missing. The table has 2 million to 3 million clones, approximately 93% seen once. Specimen: naive CD4+ T cells from PBMCs. The source of these receptors is a man younger than 30 in good health. Some clones in this sample may be carry-over from other donors' samples. The CDR3 runs from the conserved cysteine through the conserved F or W. Each record gives: J gene, clone size, V gene, D gene, CDR3 protein, CDR3 DNA. D genes are given only for firm matches. Expanded clones get a size class; other rows say once, few or many, or leave the size out.

TRBJ1-3 . TRBV28 . CASSFQANSGNTIYF TGTGCCAGCAGTTTTCAGGCGAACTCTGGAAACACCATATATTTT
TRBJ2-6 . TRBV5-1 . CASLASGANVLTF TGCGCCAGCCTGGCTTCTGGGGCCAACGTCCTGACTTTC
TRBJ2-6 . TRBV30 . CAWVPGLFSSGANVLTF TGTGCCTGGGTTCCGGGACTGTTTAGCTCTGGGGCCAACGTCCTGACTTTC
TRBJ1-1 . TRBV12-5 . CASGLWKNTEAFF TGTGCTAGTGGTTTGTGGAAGAACACTGAAGCTTTCTTT
TRBJ1-2 . TRBV7-2 . CASSLQGLYGYTF TGTGCCAGCAGCTTACAGGGCCTCTATGGCTACACCTTC
TRBJ1-2 . TRBV6-1 . CASSEGENWAYGYTF TGTGCCAGCAGTGAAGGTGAGAATTGGGCCTATGGCTACACCTTC
TRBJ1-5 . TRBV5-1 TRBD1 CASSPAGQGGRCNQPQHF TGCGCCAGCTCCCCGGCTGGACAGGGGGGGAGGTGTAATCAGCCCCAGCATTTT
TRBJ2-7 once TRBV6-5 TRBD1 CASSYRDRVPLEQYF TGTGCCAGCAGTTACCGGGACAGGGTGCCACTCGAGCAGTACTTC
TRBJ2-3 . TRBV7-3 TRBD2 CASSLRGTSGTDTQYF TGTGCCAGCAGCTTAAGGGGGACTAGCGGAACAGATACGCAGTATTTT
TRBJ2-5 . TRBV4-1 . CASSQESGRAETQYF TGCGCCAGCAGCCAAGAGTCGGGCAGGGCAGAGACCCAGTACTTC
TRBJ1-5 . TRBV15 . CATSRENNQPQHF TGTGCCACCAGCAGAGAAAACAATCAGCCCCAGCATTTT
TRBJ2-5 . TRBV7-2 TRBD1 CASSLFRTGGSETQYF TGTGCCAGCAGCTTATTTCGGACAGGGGGGTCGGAGACCCAGTACTTC
TRBJ1-4 . TRBV9 . CASKPGVANEKLFF TGTGCCAGCAAACCAGGGGTGGCTAATGAAAAACTGTTTTTT
TRBJ2-1 . TRBV7-3 TRBD2 CASSPNSGTNYNEQFF TGTGCCAGCAGCCCCAATTCCGGGACTAACTACAATGAGCAGTTCTTC
TRBJ2-7 . TRBV5-1 . CASSPRDGSYEQYF TGCGCCAGCAGCCCGAGGGACGGATCCTACGAGCAGTACTTC
TRBJ2-7 . TRBV5-1 . CASSPSGAKGSYEQYF TGCGCCAGCAGCCCCTCCGGGGCCAAGGGCTCCTACGAGCAGTACTTC
TRBJ2-1 . TRBV6-5 . CASSVGRPSNEQFF TGTGCCAGCTCGGTAGGGAGGCCATCCAATGAGCAGTTCTTC
TRBJ1-2 few TRBV9 . CASSPQNYGYTF TGTGCCAGCAGCCCACAGAACTATGGCTACACCTTC
TRBJ1-1 . TRBV5-1 . CASSLVVGPDTEAFF TGCGCCAGCAGCTTGGTGGTAGGGCCCGACACTGAAGCTTTCTTT
TRBJ2-3 . TRBV11-2 . CASSNNQFTDTQYF TGTGCCAGCAGCAATAACCAATTCACAGATACGCAGTATTTT
TRBJ1-5 . TRBV6-5 . CASSPSGGNQPQHF TGTGCCAGCAGCCCCTCGGGGGGCAATCAGCCCCAGCATTTT
TRBJ2-2 . TRBV4-1 TRBD2 CASSPYGASGTNTGELFF TGCGCCAGCAGCCCTTACGGGGCTAGCGGGACGAACACCGGGGAGCTGTTTTTT
TRBJ1-3 . TRBV30 . CACARDNRAGNTIYF TGTGCCTGCGCAAGGGACAATAGAGCTGGAAACACCATATATTTT
TRBJ2-5 . TRBV2 . CASRSVWEETQYF TGTGCCAGCAGGTCTGTTTGGGAAGAGACCCAGTACTTC
TRBJ2-1 . TRBV28 . CAITPKTASSYNEQFF TGTGCCATCACCCCTAAGACTGCCAGCTCCTACAATGAGCAGTTCTTC